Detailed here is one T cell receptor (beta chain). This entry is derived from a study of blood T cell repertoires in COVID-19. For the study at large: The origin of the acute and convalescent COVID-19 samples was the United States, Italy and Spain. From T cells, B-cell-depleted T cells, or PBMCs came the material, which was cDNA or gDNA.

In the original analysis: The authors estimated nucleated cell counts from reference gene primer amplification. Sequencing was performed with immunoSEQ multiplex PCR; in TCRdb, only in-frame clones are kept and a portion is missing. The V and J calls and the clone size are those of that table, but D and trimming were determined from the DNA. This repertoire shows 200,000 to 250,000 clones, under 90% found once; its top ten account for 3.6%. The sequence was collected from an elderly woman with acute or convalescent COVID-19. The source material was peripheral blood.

CDR3: CASSQDRTGNYGYTF. In nucleotides, the CDR3 is TGTGCCAGCAGCCAGGACAGGACTGGGAACTATGGCTACACCTTC. The gene calls are TRBV11-2 and TRBJ1-2; TRBD1 matches 7 bases. In germline, CDR1 is SGHAT, CDR2 FQNNGV. J lost 2 bases, V lost 5 bases, and 8 bases had no gene match. The CDR3 covers 15 residues.